This T cell receptor (beta chain) was recorded in a study of control samples from healthy donors and cancer patients. The ends were cut back, 4 bases at V and 8 bases at J, with 10 bases in the middle. There are 12 residues in the CDR3. Germline loops: CDR1 SGHRS, CDR2 YFSETQ. Only in-frame clones appear in the TCRdb table, and some are missing; sequencing was by immunoSEQ multiplex PCR. The table lists 150,000 to 200,000 clones, 90% of them singletons, with more than 1.3% in the top ten. The source is a woman aged 45-65 years in good health. What was sequenced was blood. The chain links TRBV5-1 to TRBJ2-1; D ambiguous. The CDR3 loop is CASSPPSDEQFF. In DNA, the CDR3 is TGCGCCAGCAGCCCCCCCTCGGATGAGCAGTTCTTC.